Sequencing of this T cell receptor (beta chain) was carried out in a study of cytomegalovirus exposure and HLA in healthy donors. Findings and caveats of the study: Subsequent analysis found a tendency for first-cohort TCR clusters to co-occur within the 95 to 150 validation repertoires. The study recorded over 150 TCR beta chains that were cytomegalovirus-associated. Most TCR sequences were seen very rarely across donors, but some public TCRs occurred in many.

As for this clone: Its antigen remains unknown.

Sequencing used immunoSEQ multiplex PCR; TCRdb keeps in-frame clones, though not all of them. The sample has some 200,000 clones, 80% to 85% seen once. V lost 4 bases, J lost 9 bases, and 12 bases stayed unmatched. The CDR3 runs to 15 residues. Germline V gives CDR1 SQVTM, CDR2 ANQGSEA. This clonotype was obtained from a woman between 18 and 29 years old in good health and CMV-seropositive. The V call is TRBV29-1, the J call TRBJ2-1, with 10 bases fitting TRBD1. Sample: PBMCs. The CDR3 sequence: CSVGEGTGDYGEQFF. As DNA, the CDR3 is TGCAGCGTTGGGGAGGGGACAGGGGATTACGGTGAGCAGTTCTTC.